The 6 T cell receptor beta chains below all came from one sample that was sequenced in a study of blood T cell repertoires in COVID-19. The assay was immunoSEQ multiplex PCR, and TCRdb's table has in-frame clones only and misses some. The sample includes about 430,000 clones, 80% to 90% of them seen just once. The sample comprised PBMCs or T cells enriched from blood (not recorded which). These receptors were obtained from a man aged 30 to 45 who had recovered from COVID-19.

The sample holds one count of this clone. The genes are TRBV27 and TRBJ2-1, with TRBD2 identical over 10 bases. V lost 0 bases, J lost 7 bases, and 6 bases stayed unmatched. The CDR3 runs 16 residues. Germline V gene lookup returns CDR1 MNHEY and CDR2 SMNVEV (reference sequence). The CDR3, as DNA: TGTGCCAGCAGTTTATCGACAACTAGCGGGATAAATGAGCAGTTCTTC. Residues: CASSLSTTSGINEQFF.

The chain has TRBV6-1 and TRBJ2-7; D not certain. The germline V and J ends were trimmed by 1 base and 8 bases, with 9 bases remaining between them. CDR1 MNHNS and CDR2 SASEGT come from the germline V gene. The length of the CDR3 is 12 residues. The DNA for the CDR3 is TGTGCCAGCAGTGAAGTTCGAGGTCAGCAGTACTTC. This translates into CASSEVRGQQYF.

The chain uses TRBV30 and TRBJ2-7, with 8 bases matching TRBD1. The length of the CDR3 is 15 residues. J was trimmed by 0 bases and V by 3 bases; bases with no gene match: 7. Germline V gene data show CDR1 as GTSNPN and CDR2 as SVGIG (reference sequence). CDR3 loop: CAWREQGVNSYEQYF. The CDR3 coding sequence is TGTGCCTGGAGGGAACAGGGGGTGAACTCCTACGAGCAGTACTTC.

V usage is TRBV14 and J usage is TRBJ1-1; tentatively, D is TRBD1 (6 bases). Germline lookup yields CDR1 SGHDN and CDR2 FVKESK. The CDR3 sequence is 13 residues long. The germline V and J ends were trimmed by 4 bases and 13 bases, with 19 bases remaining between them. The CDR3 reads CASSRTALLNSFF. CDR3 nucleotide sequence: TGTGCCAGCAGCCGGACAGCCCTCCTGAACAGTTTCTTT.

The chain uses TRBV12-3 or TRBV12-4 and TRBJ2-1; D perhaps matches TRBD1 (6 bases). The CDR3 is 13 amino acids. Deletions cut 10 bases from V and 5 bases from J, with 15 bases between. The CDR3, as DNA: TGTGCCACCCTAGGACAGCTAAACAATGAGCAGTTCTTC. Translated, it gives CATLGQLNNEQFF.

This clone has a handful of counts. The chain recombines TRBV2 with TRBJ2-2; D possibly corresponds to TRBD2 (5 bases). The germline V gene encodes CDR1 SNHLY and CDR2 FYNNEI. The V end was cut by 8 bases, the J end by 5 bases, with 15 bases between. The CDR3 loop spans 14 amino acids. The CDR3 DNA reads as TGTGCCAGCTGTTGGACTGCTGGAACCGGGGAGCTGTTTTTT. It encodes CASCWTAGTGELFF. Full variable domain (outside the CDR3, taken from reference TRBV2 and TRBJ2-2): EPEVTQTPSHQVTQMGQEVILRCVPISNHLYFYWYRQILGQKVEFLVSFYNNEISEKSEIFDDQFSVERPDGSNFTLKIRSTKLEDSAMYFCASCWTAGTGELFFGEGSRLTVL.